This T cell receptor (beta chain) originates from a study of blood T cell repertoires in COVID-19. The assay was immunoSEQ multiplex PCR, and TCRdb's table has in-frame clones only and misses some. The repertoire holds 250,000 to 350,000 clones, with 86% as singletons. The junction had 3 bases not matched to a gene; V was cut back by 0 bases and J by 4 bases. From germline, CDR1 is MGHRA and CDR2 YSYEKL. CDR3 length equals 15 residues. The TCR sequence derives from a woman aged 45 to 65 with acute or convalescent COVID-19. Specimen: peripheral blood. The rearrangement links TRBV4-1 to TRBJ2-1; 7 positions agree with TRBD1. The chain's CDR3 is CASSQDRGQYNEQFF. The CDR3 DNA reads TGCGCCAGCAGCCAAGACAGGGGACAGTACAATGAGCAGTTCTTC.